This T cell receptor beta chain was captured in a study of regulatory T cells in long-lasting Graves disease. With 1 base removed from V and 9 bases from J, the gap between germline ends came to 6 bases. The germline CDR1 and CDR2 sequences are MDHEN and SYDVKM. This CDR3 has 11 residues. This clonotype was seen repeatedly, ten times or more. The antigen remains unidentified. Regarding the study as a whole: TRBV28, TRBJ1-2 and TRBJ2-5 were segments that persistent disease favored.

Sequencing libraries for TCR beta were prepared with iRepertoire HTBI primers and Arm-PCR of CDR3 regions. Each CDR3 protein gets one entry after TCRdb re-called the multiplex PCR reads with MiXCR. The sample contains about 400,000 distinct CDR3 sequences, 15% to 20% of which appear only once. Time point described: newly diagnosed GD, antithyroid drugs for less than 3 months. From RNA extracted from PBMCs, the TCR library was made. Recruitment took place at an endocrinology department in Xi'an, China. Another study also made use of these data, one on T cells in Graves' hyperthyroidism and ophthalmopathy.

V usage is TRBV28 and J usage is TRBJ1-1, with D perhaps TRBD1 (5 bases). The source material was peripheral blood mononuclear cells (PBMCs), sampled at new diagnosis, from a patient treated with antithyroid drugs. The receptor was derived from a young woman with Graves disease. This CDR3 reads CASSLYRQAFF. The CDR3 DNA sequence: TGTGCCAGCAGTTTATACAGGCAAGCTTTCTTT.